Presented here are 4 T cell receptor beta chains from one specimen sequenced in a study of identical twins. TCRdb reanalysed the 5' RACE reads using MiXCR and keeps one entry per CDR3 protein. In the table there are about 520,000 distinct CDR3 sequences, roughly a fifth of which are singletons. These data were also reused for a study on T cells expressing NK-cell markers.

The specimen sequenced was CD4+ T cells sorted from blood. These receptors all stem from a young woman in good health.

The chain links TRBV7-2 to TRBJ2-7; D gene ambiguous. Per the germline V gene, CDR1 is SGHTA and CDR2 is FQGNSA. V shed 5 bases and J shed 2 bases, with 10 bases lying between them. This CDR3 has 13 amino acids. The CDR3 protein is CASSALNPYEQYF. Written as DNA, the CDR3 is TGTGCCAGCAGCGCTCTCAATCCCTACGAGCAGTACTTC. The whole variable domain, filled in from reference TRBV7-2 and TRBJ2-7, reads GAGVSQSPSNKVTEKGKDVELRCDPISGHTALYWYRQSLGQGLEFLIYFQGNSAPDKSGLPSDRFSAERTGGSVSTLTIQRTQQEDSAVYLCASSALNPYEQYFGPGTRLTVT.

The table lists this clonotype with a few counts. The chain has TRBV20-1 and TRBJ2-3; TRBD2 matches 13 bases. V shed 1 base, J shed 9 bases, and the junction held 13 bases outside the gene matches. Germline assignment: CDR1 DFQATT and CDR2 SNEGSKA (reference sequence). The CDR3 runs to 17 residues. The CDR3 loop reads CSARGRTSGSRTRTQYF. CDR3 nucleotides: TGCAGTGCTAGAGGCCGGACTAGCGGGAGTCGTACAAGGACGCAGTATTTT.

This clonotype was seen a handful of times. The V call is TRBV6-2 or TRBV6-3, the J call TRBJ2-7; the D gene is possibly TRBD1 (6 bases). The CDR3 runs 15 residues. V lost 2 bases to trimming and J lost 0 bases, with 11 bases between them. Germline lookup yields CDR1 MNHEY and CDR2 SVGEGT. As DNA, the CDR3 is TGTGCCAGCAGTTACACCGACAGGAGCTCCTACGAGCAGTACTTC. Protein: CASSYTDRSSYEQYF.

This clonotype was detected a few times. This chain uses TRBV5-1 with TRBJ2-7; no clear D gene. The CDR3 loop spans 12 amino acids. Germline CDR1 reads SGHRS; CDR2 reads YFSETQ. Deletions cut 2 bases from V and 5 bases from J, with 8 bases between. CDR3 sequence reads: CASSFSLNEQYF. The CDR3 DNA sequence: TGCGCCAGCAGCTTCTCTCTGAACGAGCAGTACTTC.